The text below deals with one T cell receptor beta chain. The source of the sample is a study of blood T cell repertoires in COVID-19. Using immunoSEQ multiplex PCR, the repertoire was profiled, and TCRdb retains in-frame clones only, with some absent. The table lists fewer than 300,000 clones, approximately 91% of them singletons. The CDR3 is 14 amino acids. The ends were cut back, 6 bases at V and 1 base at J, with 9 bases in the middle. From germline, CDR1 is SNHLY and CDR2 FYNNEI. This receptor was taken from a woman in her forties with acute COVID-19. V gene TRBV2 combines with J gene TRBJ1-4; D gene ambiguous. Sample: PBMCs or T cells enriched from blood (not recorded which). The CDR3 is CASRGGRTNEKLFF. The CDR3 nucleotides read TGTGCCAGCAGGGGCGGGAGAACTAATGAAAAACTGTTTTTT.